The entry below describes one T cell receptor beta chain. There is no known antigen for this receptor. The input lacks base qualities; no much larger clone sits a single base away. Library preparation used RACE. The instrument was a NextSeq 500. During library preparation, unique molecular identifiers were attached to individual cDNA molecules so that TCRs could be counted quantitatively and reproducibly. Each blood RNA sample was used to sequence both TCR alpha and TCR beta chains. In the original analysis: A median of about 87,000 TCRs per sample was observed, with a range of about 23,224 to 690,600. V, J and CDR3 annotation of the TCR reads was carried out using the Decombinator software suite. To make PS versus PT1 abundance plots, every sample was subsampled to the same number of TCRs (28,000). TCRs were defined as expanded if absent before sensitization and observed at least eight times at the 2-week time point. TCRdb reprocessing: public reads trimmed at Q25 with fastp, clones called with MiXCR, in-frame beta chains kept. When rows share a CDR3 protein, they turn into one entry using the most common DNA and genes. TCRdb assigned the V and J calls; the authors' analysis was not used. The sample table lists roughly 380,000 distinct CDR3 sequences, roughly 5% of them with a count of one. The ten largest make up approximately 2.3% of the sample.

This sample is drawn from a study of human T cells and chemical hapten exposure (dated by TCRdb to about 2021). Regarding the study in general: For sensitization, 2% DPC in acetone was applied to an approximately 2 cm by approximately 2 cm area of upper inner arm skin. Alopecia areata with under or over 50% scalp involvement, alopecia totalis and alopecia universalis were represented in the patient cohort, which was mostly female. For TCR sequencing, blood came from some 31 alopecia patients at anywhere from one to four time points (pre-sensitization, 2, 6 and 24 weeks). Libraries were combined into a pool for sequencing, and differences in TCR yield between samples came mainly from small differences in library volumes within the pool. Blood samples were taken from patients before sensitization (week 0) and at 2, 6 and about 24 weeks after DPC sensitization. Patch testing was done on the upper back using Finn chambers containing 0.01% DPC, and results were scored after 6 days according to International Contact Dermatitis Research Group standards. Patients additionally received weekly therapeutic DPC doses to the scalp throughout the roughly 24-week study period. In alopecia patients, the study followed how the peripheral blood TCR repertoire changed in vivo over primary and secondary sensitization to diphenylcyclopropenone (DPC), a hapten.

Interpreted using the paper, the time point label stands for: patch test 1, 2 weeks after DPC sensitization. According to the study, the label for this sample's treatment or condition signals: therapeutic diphenylcyclopropenone sensitization with weekly scalp DPC. Blood at each patch-test visit was drawn before the patch test was applied. Patients were eligible if aged 18 to 70, diagnosed with alopecia and judged suitable for DPC therapy, and pregnant patients were excluded. Total RNA was extracted from unfractionated whole blood that had been collected in Tempus Blood RNA tubes. Reading from cysteine to phenylalanine, the CDR3 counts 14 amino acids. CDR3 DNA only is kept here, 42 bases in frame from base 1. At the junction V is shortened by 4 bases and J by 3 bases; bases outside the gene matches: 3. CDR1 MNHNY and CDR2 SVGAGI are derived from the germline V gene (reference sequence). Results and caveats for the whole study, not just this receptor: All patients had alopecia, a presumed autoimmune disease, so their immune response might differ from that of healthy individuals. Patch test score was positively correlated with the number of PT1 expanded TCRs, with significance at thresholds 8, 16 and 32 but not at 4. After repeated subsampling, the strength of the expansion versus patch-test correlation and the threshold at which it became significant changed. The number of TCRs above 1 in 1000 frequency did not change with DPC sensitization; there was no evidence of global repertoire structure alterations. Significantly more large CDR3 similarity clusters were formed by expanded TCRs than by pre-sensitization or healthy control sets, consistent with antigen-driven responses.

The clonotype comes from a woman aged 45-65 years with alopecia areata. Some clones in this sample may be carry-over from other donors' samples. The sample was whole blood, taken in connection with sensitization to the hapten diphenylcyclopropenone (DPC). Here the chain combines TRBV6-6 and TRBJ2-5; 9 central nucleotides agree with TRBD2. The CDR3 here reads CASSSGGGEETQYF. At the DNA level, the sequence is TGTGCCAGCAGTTCAGGCGGGGGGGAAGAGACCCAGTACTTC.